The sequence of this T cell receptor (beta chain) was determined in a study of blood T cell repertoires in COVID-19. Study-wide context: Samples taken during acute and convalescent COVID-19 were collected in the United States, Italy and Spain. Sources were T cells, B-cell-depleted T cells, or PBMCs; the material itself was cDNA or gDNA.

V gave up 3 bases and J gave up 4 bases; unmatched junction bases: 6. Germline V gives CDR1 MDHEN, CDR2 SYDVKM. CDR3 length equals 15 residues. In the original workflow: Amplification of reference gene primers provided the estimated nucleated cell counts. Clones were read by immunoSEQ multiplex PCR, and TCRdb kept only the in-frame ones, dropping some. V and J calls and clone size are those listed in that table; D and trimming were worked out from the DNA. The table records under 90,000 clones, approximately 79% of them present only once. The rearrangement joins TRBV28 to TRBJ2-1; 7 bases align to TRBD1. This sequence originates from a woman aged 80 or over with active or convalescent COVID-19. The sample consisted of peripheral blood. Here the CDR3 DNA reads TGTGCCAGCAGTTTTGCGGACAGGAAGTACAATGAGCAGTTCTTC. This codes for CASSFADRKYNEQFF.